A single sample gave rise to the 32 T cell receptor beta chains below, sequenced in a study of T-cell reconstitution after alpha-beta-depleted transplantation in children. As it was prepared, the TCRbeta library received unique molecular identifiers. From the PCR reads, TCRdb called clonotypes with MiXCR, one entry per CDR3 protein. The sample includes fewer than 350,000 distinct CDR3 sequences, about 7.3% of them seen just once. The antigens these receptors bind are not known. Regarding the study as a whole: T cells produced anew were the main source of T-cell counts and diversity one year after transplant.

The sample here was peripheral blood, taken 360 days after TCRalphabeta/CD19-depleted stem cell transplant. The receptors stem from a female patient between 2 and 10 years old who had a stem cell transplant for Fanconi anemia, so the T cells may come from the graft donor.

This clonotype was seen many times. This sequence joins TRBV5-6 and TRBJ2-2; a possible D gene is TRBD1 (6 bases). V lost 4 bases, J lost 0 bases, and 13 bases lay in between. CDR1 SGHDT and CDR2 YYEEEE come from the germline V gene. The CDR3 contains 16 residues. CDR3 in DNA: TGTGCCAGCAGCGTTCCCGGGACACCGAACACCGGGGAGCTGTTTTTT. This translates into CASSVPGTPNTGELFF. The whole variable domain, remainder taken from reference TRBV5-6 and TRBJ2-2, is DAGVTQSPTHLIKTRGQQVTLRCSPKSGHDTVSWYQQALGQGPQFIFQYYEEEERQRGNFPDRFSGHQFPNYSSELNVNALLLGDSALYLCASSVPGTPNTGELFFGEGSRLTVL.

This clonotype was observed at least ten times. The rearrangement joins TRBV4-2 to TRBJ1-6; TRBD1 matches at 10 bases. Trimming cost V 3 bases and J 11 bases; bases outside gene matches: 13. CDR1 LGHNA and CDR2 YNFKEQ come from the germline V gene. This CDR3 has 17 amino acids. This CDR3 reads CASSQADRGHTKPPLHF. The CDR3, as DNA: TGTGCCAGCAGCCAGGCCGACAGGGGGCATACTAAACCACCCCTCCACTTT.

This rearrangement joins TRBV3-1 to TRBJ2-1, with 10 bases that match TRBD1. Trimming removed 0 bases from V and 10 bases from J; junction bases left unmatched: 21. Per the germline V gene, CDR1 is LGHDT and CDR2 is YNNKEL (reference sequence). The CDR3 contains 20 residues. The CDR3 region has the DNA TGTGCCAGCAGCCAAGATCCACGGTCAGGGACAGGGGATAGGTACTCGGAGCAGTTCTTC. It translates to CASSQDPRSGTGDRYSEQFF.

The chain is built from TRBV27 and TRBJ2-6; D call uncertain. CDR3 length: 17 residues. V was shortened by 2 bases and J by 0 bases, with 11 bases between the two germline ends. Per germline, CDR1 MNHEY and CDR2 SMNVEV (reference sequence). This CDR3 reads CASSLMVTGSGANVLTF. CDR3 DNA: TGTGCCAGCAGTTTAATGGTGACGGGCTCTGGGGCCAACGTCCTGACTTTC.

CDR3 sequence: CAIVQKWGLNTEAFF. CDR3 DNA sequence: TGCGCCATCGTTCAAAAATGGGGGTTGAACACTGAAGCTTTCTTT. The chain combines TRBV5-1 with TRBJ1-1, with TRBD1 as a possible D gene (5 bases). CDR1 and CDR2 from the germline V gene are SGHRS and YFSETQ. The CDR3 sequence is 15 residues long. The V gene lost 9 bases and the J gene lost 0 bases, with 18 bases spanning the gap.

This clonotype was seen a few times. The gene calls are TRBV18 and TRBJ1-5, with D unclear. V lost 2 bases and J lost 5, with 10 bases in between. The CDR3 loop spans 14 amino acids. Germline lookup yields CDR1 KGHSH and CDR2 LQKENI. CDR3 nucleotide sequence: TGTGCCAGCTCACCAGAGCGAGGCTATCAGCCCCAGCATTTT. Encoded protein: CASSPERGYQPQHF.

In this sample, this clonotype turned up many times. The rearrangement links TRBV7-9 to TRBJ2-3; D gene unclear. This CDR3 spans 14 amino acids. V lost 0 bases, J lost 5 bases, and 9 bases lay in between. From germline, CDR1 is SEHNR and CDR2 FQNEAQ (reference sequence). The CDR3 protein is CASSLAQGIDTQYF. CDR3 bases: TGTGCCAGCAGCTTAGCGCAAGGGATAGATACGCAGTATTTT.

Ten or more counts support this clonotype. The chain links TRBV7-2 to TRBJ1-5; D gene ambiguous. CDR3 size: 12 residues. Germline-derived CDR1 and CDR2 are SGHTA and FQGNSA. Trimming cost V 4 bases and J 4 bases, with 5 bases left between them. CDR3 DNA: TGTGCCAGCAGCTCAATTAATCAGCCCCAGCATTTT. This sequence encodes CASSSINQPQHF.

J is TRBJ2-1 and V is TRBV2; D is ambiguous. CDR3 length: 16 amino acids. CDR1 and CDR2 (germline): SNHLY, FYNNEI. Trimming pared 3 bases from V and 4 bases from J, leaving 16 bases between. The CDR3, as DNA: TGTGCCAGCAGTGATCCGTTTCAAGCTGGTTACAATGAGCAGTTCTTC. It yields the protein CASSDPFQAGYNEQFF.

This clonotype showed up many times. The chain employs TRBV20-1 and TRBJ1-1; D is unresolved. The CDR3 contains 13 residues. Trimming shortened V by 3 bases and J by 0 bases, and 8 bases separated the two germline ends. Looked up from germline, CDR1 is DFQATT and CDR2 is SNEGSKA (reference sequence). CDR3 bases: TGCAGTGCTAGCCGGGTCTTGAACACTGAAGCTTTCTTT. It translates to CSASRVLNTEAFF.

This clonotype was observed at least ten times. The rearrangement uses TRBV5-1 and TRBJ2-7; 8 positions agree with TRBD1. The junction had 7 bases not matched to a gene; V was cut back by 0 bases and J by 5 bases. Looked up from germline, CDR1 is SGHRS and CDR2 is YFSETQ. CDR3 length: 15 amino acids. The CDR3 is CASSLVRTGIHEQYF. The CDR3 DNA follows: TGCGCCAGCAGCTTGGTCCGGACAGGGATCCACGAGCAGTACTTC.

About this clonotype: This may arise from a read error, as a much more abundant clone is one base away. The chain employs TRBV9 and TRBJ2-2, with 9 positions matching TRBD2. V shed 3 bases and J 5 bases; nucleotides not matched to a gene: 5. This CDR3 is 15 amino acids long. The germline gives CDR1 SGDLS, CDR2 YYNGEE. In nucleotides, the CDR3 is TGTGCCAGCAGCGCGCTAGCGGGGAAGACCGGGGAGCTGTTTTTT. The encoded protein is CASSALAGKTGELFF. Supplemented by reference TRBV9 and TRBJ2-2, the full variable domain reads DSGVTQTPKHLITATGQRVTLRCSPRSGDLSVYWYQQSLDQGLQFLIQYYNGEERAKGNILERFSAQQFPDLHSELNLSSLELGDSALYFCASSALAGKTGELFFGEGSRLTVL.

This clonotype was detected many times. The chain employs TRBV20-1 and TRBJ2-7; unclear D gene. With 5 bases removed from V and 3 bases from J, the gap between germline ends came to 8 bases. The CDR3 covers 11 residues. Germline lookup yields CDR1 DFQATT and CDR2 SNEGSKA (reference sequence). For the CDR3, the DNA is TGCAGTGCTCTGGGCTTCTACGAGCAGTACTTC. This encodes CSALGFYEQYF.

This clonotype occurred a few times. V usage is TRBV5-6 and J usage is TRBJ1-1; TRBD1 aligns across 8 bases. This CDR3 is built from 18 residues. The V gene end was trimmed by 2 bases and the J gene end by 1 base; junction bases not matched to a gene: 13. The V gene's germline CDR1 is SGHDT and CDR2 YYEEEE. DNA of the CDR3: TGTGCCAGCAGCTTTCAGTCGGGTGGGACAGGACGGAACACTGAAGCTTTCTTT. Protein sequence: CASSFQSGGTGRNTEAFF.

This clonotype was found many times. The chain links TRBV4-2 to TRBJ2-5; 7 bases line up with TRBD2. In germline, CDR1 is LGHNA, CDR2 YNFKEQ. The V segment lost 4 bases and the J segment 2 bases; nucleotides outside the gene matches: 4. The CDR3 extends over 14 amino acids. CDR3 amino acids: CASSPRGSQETQYF. CDR3 sequence (DNA): TGTGCCAGCAGCCCGCGGGGGAGTCAAGAGACCCAGTACTTC.

This clonotype was found many times. The chain carries TRBV4-3 and TRBJ2-3; unclear D gene. The CDR3 is 15 residues long. Trimming left V 1 base short and J 0 bases short, with 8 bases between. CDR1 is LGHNA, CDR2 YSLEER, per germline. DNA of the CDR3: TGCGCCAGCAGCCAAGGGCAAGCTAGCACAGATACGCAGTATTTT. Translating gives CASSQGQASTDTQYF.

The rearrangement links TRBV9 to TRBJ2-3; D might be TRBD1 (5 bases). CDR3 size: 15 residues. Per the germline V gene, CDR1 is SGDLS and CDR2 is YYNGEE. With 2 bases removed from V and 0 bases from J, the gap between germline ends came to 10 bases. The CDR3 nucleotides are TGTGCCAGCAGCGTTCAGGGATATAGCACAGATACGCAGTATTTT. This translates into CASSVQGYSTDTQYF. Supplemented by reference TRBV9 and TRBJ2-3, the full variable domain reads DSGVTQTPKHLITATGQRVTLRCSPRSGDLSVYWYQQSLDQGLQFLIQYYNGEERAKGNILERFSAQQFPDLHSELNLSSLELGDSALYFCASSVQGYSTDTQYFGPGTRLTVL.

This clonotype was seen ten or more times. The chain carries TRBV3-1 and TRBJ2-3; D not certain. Trimming shortened V by 5 bases and J by 0 bases, and 12 bases separated the two germline ends. Looked up from germline, CDR1 is LGHDT and CDR2 is YNNKEL (reference sequence). This CDR3 is 15 amino acids long. CDR3 bases: TGTGCCAGCAGCGTTGCCCTATCGAGCACAGATACGCAGTATTTT. Translated: CASSVALSSTDTQYF.

This clonotype turned up a few times. The chain carries TRBV5-1 and TRBJ1-5; no clear D gene. The CDR3 runs to 13 residues. Trimming stripped 0 bases from V and 4 bases from J, with 5 bases between. Germline V gene data show CDR1 as SGHRS and CDR2 as YFSETQ. The DNA of the CDR3 is TGCGCCAGCAGCTTGGCATATAATCAGCCCCAGCATTTT. Translated, it gives CASSLAYNQPQHF.

This clonotype was recorded at least ten times. This chain links TRBV20-1 with TRBJ2-7; 9 nucleotides agree with TRBD1. Germline CDR1 and CDR2: DFQATT and SNEGSKA (reference sequence). The CDR3 contains 14 residues. The J segment lost 5 bases and the V segment lost 7 bases, leaving 12 bases of the junction unmatched. CDR3 residues: CSGITGGARDEQYF. CDR3 DNA sequence: TGCAGTGGAATAACAGGGGGCGCAAGGGACGAGCAGTACTTC.

This clonotype was observed many times. This sequence joins TRBV5-1 and TRBJ2-1, with TRBD2 matching over 10 bases. The CDR3 is 14 amino acids. V lost 9 bases, J lost 5 bases, and 8 bases stayed unmatched. Germline V gene data show CDR1 as SGHRS and CDR2 as YFSETQ. As DNA, the CDR3 is TGCGCCACCAAAAAGCGGGAGGGAAACAATGAGCAGTTCTTC. Translating gives CATKKREGNNEQFF. The whole variable domain, filled in from reference TRBV5-1 and TRBJ2-1, reads KAGVTQTPRYLIKTRGQQVTLSCSPISGHRSVSWYQQTPGQGLQFLFEYFSETQRNKGNFPGRFSGRQFSNSRSEMNVSTLELGDSALYLCATKKREGNNEQFFGPGTRLTVL.

A word on this clonotype: A much larger clonotype is one base distant, so this may be a read error. The chain uses TRBV25-1 and TRBJ2-5; D may match TRBD1 or TRBD2 (6 bases each). V was shortened by 1 base and J by 5 bases, with 14 bases between the two germline ends. This CDR3 region has 15 residues. Germline loops: CDR1 MGHDK, CDR2 SYGVNS. CDR3 loop: CASSEFGGPGETQYF. CDR3 coding DNA: TGTGCCAGCAGTGAATTTGGGGGGCCGGGGGAGACCCAGTACTTC.

The table lists this clonotype with many counts. The chain has TRBV28 and TRBJ2-7; TRBD1 matches at 11 bases. With V trimmed by 5 bases and J by 3 bases, 9 bases remained unmatched. Germline CDR1 and CDR2: MDHEN and SYDVKM. The CDR3 consists of 16 residues. The CDR3: CASSAPPGQGDYEQYF. In DNA, the CDR3 is TGTGCCAGCAGTGCACCTCCGGGACAGGGGGACTACGAGCAGTACTTC.

This chain uses TRBV5-1 with TRBJ1-2; perhaps TRBD1 as D (6 bases). In germline, CDR1 is SGHRS, CDR2 YFSETQ. The CDR3 is made up of 13 amino acids. V was shortened by 4 bases and J by 4 bases, with 11 bases between the two germline ends. CDR3 bases: TGCGCCAGCAGCAGGGACATTTCCTATGGCTACACCTTC. Its translation is CASSRDISYGYTF. The full variable domain, in which reference TRBV5-1 and TRBJ1-2 provide the parts outside the CDR3, is KAGVTQTPRYLIKTRGQQVTLSCSPISGHRSVSWYQQTPGQGLQFLFEYFSETQRNKGNFPGRFSGRQFSNSRSEMNVSTLELGDSALYLCASSRDISYGYTFGSGTRLTVV.

This sequence joins TRBV27 and TRBJ2-7; TRBD2 matches 9 bases. Germline-derived CDR1 and CDR2 are MNHEY and SMNVEV (reference sequence). The CDR3 contains 13 residues. Trimming removed 4 bases from V and 10 bases from J; junction bases left unmatched: 8. CDR3 sequence (DNA): TGTGCCAGCAGTTCCCCCCCTCTAGCGGGACAGTACTTC. Translated, it gives CASSSPPLAGQYF.

There are many counts of this clonotype. The chain joins TRBV20-1 to TRBJ2-3; TRBD2 is a possible D gene (5 bases). Germline CDR1 DFQATT, CDR2 SNEGSKA (reference sequence). Trimming left V 1 base short and J 3 bases short, with 11 bases between. CDR3 length equals 14 residues. The CDR3 DNA reads TGCAGTGCTAGAGGCGGGTCCCTTACAGATACGCAGTATTTT. Encoded protein: CSARGGSLTDTQYF.

J is TRBJ2-5 and V is TRBV9; D unclear. Germline loops: CDR1 SGDLS, CDR2 YYNGEE. The V end was cut by 0 bases, the J end by 4 bases, with 13 bases between. The CDR3 sequence is 15 residues long. The chain's CDR3 is CASSVEPADRETQYF. The CDR3 bases are TGTGCCAGCAGCGTAGAACCGGCCGACCGAGAGACCCAGTACTTC.

This clonotype was observed at least ten times. The chain uses TRBV28 and TRBJ2-2; 12 nucleotides match TRBD2. Looked up from germline, CDR1 is MDHEN and CDR2 is SYDVKM. Trimming at V came to 2 bases and at J to 6 bases, leaving 1 base not matched to a gene. The CDR3 runs to 15 residues. CDR3 nucleotides: TGTGCCAGCAGTTTACTAGCGGGAGGGCCCGGGGAGCTGTTTTTT. It encodes CASSLLAGGPGELFF.

This clonotype was seen repeatedly, ten times or more. J is TRBJ2-7 and V is TRBV2; D gene ambiguous. The length of the CDR3 is 15 residues. The germline V gene has CDR1 SNHLY and CDR2 FYNNEI. Trimming cost V 2 bases and J 4 bases, with 15 bases left between them. The CDR3 bases are TGTGCCAGCAGTGAATTGGGGTCTAAGGGTTACGAGCAGTACTTC. It is translated as CASSELGSKGYEQYF.

This clonotype was observed at least ten times. The V and J genes are TRBV7-2 and TRBJ1-2; weak D call: TRBD1 (5 bases). The CDR3 has 13 amino acids. The V and J ends lost 5 bases and 8 bases respectively, with 15 bases between them. CDR1 is SGHTA, CDR2 FQGNSA, per germline. CDR3 sequence reads: CASSPRGRDGYTF. In DNA, the CDR3 is TGTGCCAGCAGCCCCCGGGGCAGGGACGGCTACACCTTC.

This clonotype was seen only a few times. The gene calls are TRBV5-1 and TRBJ2-3; 13 bases align to TRBD2. Germline V gene sequence: CDR1 SGHRS, CDR2 YFSETQ. The length of the CDR3 is 15 residues. The V segment lost 4 bases and the J segment 3 bases; nucleotides outside the gene matches: 2. The CDR3 DNA reads as TGCGCCAGCAGCGCGGGACTAGCGGGAACAGATACGCAGTATTTT. It is translated as CASSAGLAGTDTQYF.

The chain combines TRBV20-1 with TRBJ2-1; D is uncertain. This CDR3 spans 20 amino acids. CDR1 is DFQATT, CDR2 SNEGSKA, per germline (reference sequence). V was clipped by 0 bases and J by 2 bases, with 26 bases between them. The CDR3 sequence is CSARDQEARLLRVAYNEQFF. The CDR3 DNA is TGCAGTGCTAGAGACCAAGAGGCTAGACTGCTTAGAGTTGCCTACAATGAGCAGTTCTTC.